Below, 16 T cell receptor beta chains from the same sample are listed, as sequenced in a study of blood T cell repertoires in COVID-19. Clones were read by immunoSEQ multiplex PCR, and TCRdb kept only the in-frame ones, dropping some. In the table there are 100,000 or so clones, 75% to 85% of which are singletons. Sequencing was done on a sample of peripheral blood. The receptors originated from a human donor in a cohort sampled during active COVID-19.

The CDR3 nucleotides read TGTGCTACAGAAGTTGAGCGGGCCCTCTCGTACCAAGAGACCCAGTACTTC. The encoded protein is CATEVERALSYQETQYF. The gene calls are TRBV7-2 and TRBJ2-5; perhaps TRBD2 as D (6 bases). The CDR3 consists of 17 residues. CDR1 and CDR2 (germline): SGHTA, FQGNSA.

The chain links TRBV28 to TRBJ1-5, with 7 positions matching TRBD1. The CDR3 length is 12 residues. CDR1 MDHEN and CDR2 SYDVKM come from the germline V gene. J was trimmed by 4 bases and V by 8 bases; bases with no gene match: 2. The CDR3 region is CASGTDNQPQHF. DNA for the CDR3: TGTGCCAGCGGGACAGATAATCAGCCCCAGCATTTT.

This clone came up once. The chain joins TRBV28 to TRBJ1-3, with D tentatively TRBD1 (5 bases). The V end lost 6 bases, the J end lost 0 bases, and 12 bases lay between the germline ends. Germline CDR1 MDHEN, CDR2 SYDVKM. The CDR3 sequence is 15 residues long. The CDR3: CASSLDSHSGNTIYF. The CDR3, as DNA: TGTGCCAGCAGCCTCGACAGCCACTCTGGAAACACCATATATTTT.

The genes are TRBV15 and TRBJ1-2; D remains unclear. The CDR3 contains 15 residues. Germline values: CDR1 LNHNV, CDR2 YYDKDF (reference sequence). V shed 0 bases and J shed 7 bases, with 15 bases lying between them. As DNA, the CDR3 is TGTGCCACCAGCAGAGATTTCCCAGGCTGGTTTGGCTACACCTTC. Translated, it gives CATSRDFPGWFGYTF. Full variable domain (rest looked up from reference TRBV15 and TRBJ1-2): DAMVIQNPRYQVTQFGKPVTLSCSQTLNHNVMYWYQQKSSQAPKLLFHYYDKDFNNEADTPDNFQSRRPNTSFCFLDIRSPGLGDTAMYLCATSRDFPGWFGYTFGSGTRLTVV.

The chain carries TRBV28 and TRBJ2-7; 7 positions match TRBD1. CDR1 and CDR2 (germline): MDHEN, SYDVKM. The CDR3 runs 20 residues. V was pared by 6 bases and J by 0 bases, with 23 bases of the junction left unmatched. CDR3 in DNA: TGTGCCAGCAGATCCCCGAGACAGGGTGTAAGTAAAGGGGTCTCCTACGAGCAGTACTTC. Amino acids: CASRSPRQGVSKGVSYEQYF.

This chain links TRBV19 with TRBJ2-2, with 9 bases that match TRBD2. The CDR3 extends over 15 amino acids. Germline lookup yields CDR1 LNHDA and CDR2 SQIVND (reference sequence). Trimming took 2 bases from V and 6 from J; bases not matched to a gene: 4. The CDR3 nucleotides are TGTGCCAGTAGTATACTAGCGGGATCGTCCGGGGAGCTGTTTTTT. It yields the protein CASSILAGSSGELFF.

V and J are TRBV19 and TRBJ2-3, with D perhaps TRBD2 (5 bases). V was shortened by 4 bases and J by 2 bases, with 16 bases between the two germline ends. The CDR3 sequence is 16 residues long. In germline, CDR1 is LNHDA, CDR2 SQIVND (reference sequence). CDR3 in amino acids: CASSRGATPYTDTQYF. In DNA form, the CDR3 reads TGTGCCAGTAGTAGGGGAGCTACTCCTTACACAGATACGCAGTATTTT.

The V and J genes are TRBV18 and TRBJ2-7; D perhaps matches TRBD1 (5 bases). V lost 4 bases to trimming and J lost 8 bases, with 15 bases between them. CDR3 length equals 13 residues. Germline lookup yields CDR1 KGHSH and CDR2 LQKENI. CDR3 in DNA: TGTGCCAGCTCACTAGATACAGGTGGGAAGCAGTACTTC. Amino acids: CASSLDTGGKQYF.

This clone turned up a few times. The rearrangement links TRBV5-1 to TRBJ2-2; possible D gene TRBD2, 6 bases. Germline lookup yields CDR1 SGHRS and CDR2 YFSETQ. Trimming removed 4 bases from V and 7 bases from J, with 20 bases in between. The CDR3 loop spans 16 amino acids. In DNA form, the CDR3 reads TGCGCCAGCAGCGTACCGGGACTTCGGACCATCGGGGAGCTGTTTTTT. Protein sequence: CASSVPGLRTIGELFF.

The CDR3 region is CASSQDGWGRQETQYF. Written as DNA, the CDR3 is TGTGCCAGCAGCCAAGATGGATGGGGCAGACAAGAGACCCAGTACTTC. V and J are TRBV3-1 (or the pseudogene TRBV3-2) and TRBJ2-5, with D possibly matching TRBD1 (5 bases). CDR1 is LGHDT and CDR2 is YNNKEL in the germline V gene (reference sequence). The length of the CDR3 is 16 residues. V was pared by 0 bases and J by 2 bases, with 13 bases between.

This sequence joins TRBV18 and TRBJ1-2; a weak D match, TRBD1 (5 bases). This CDR3 spans 15 amino acids. The germline V gene encodes CDR1 KGHSH and CDR2 LQKENI. V lost 2 bases, J lost 0 bases, and 10 bases lay in between. The CDR3 protein is CASSPGPGPNYGYTF. DNA of the CDR3: TGTGCCAGCTCACCAGGCCCAGGGCCTAACTATGGCTACACCTTC. The variable domain in full, completed from reference TRBV18 and TRBJ1-2, reads NAGVMQNPRHLVRRRGQEARLRCSPMKGHSHVYWYRQLPEEGLKFMVYLQKENIIDESGMPKERFSAEFPKEGPSILRIQQVVRGDSAAYFCASSPGPGPNYGYTFGSGTRLTVV.

The chain couples TRBV10-2 to TRBJ2-7; maybe TRBD2 (9 bases). Looked up from germline, CDR1 is WSHSY and CDR2 is SAAADI. CDR3 length: 18 residues. Between the trimmed V and J ends, which lost 2 bases and 4 bases, there was a span of 24 bases. CDR3 region: CASSELQGVAGDRYEQYF. CDR3 in DNA: TGCGCCAGCAGTGAGCTCCAGGGGGTAGCGGGGGACAGGTACGAGCAGTACTTC.

V usage is TRBV19 and J usage is TRBJ1-5, with D hard to call. V gave up 5 bases and J gave up 9 bases, with 11 bases separating them. Per germline, CDR1 LNHDA and CDR2 SQIVND (reference sequence). The CDR3 loop spans 12 amino acids. Here the CDR3 reads CASSRPGLPQHF. The CDR3 bases are TGTGCCAGTAGTCGACCAGGACTGCCCCAGCATTTT.

A single count supports this clone. This chain uses TRBV11-3 with TRBJ2-7, with TRBD2 identical over 9 bases. V lost 4 bases, J lost 5 bases, and 12 bases stayed unmatched. Germline-derived CDR1 and CDR2 are SGHNT and YENEEA. The CDR3 consists of 16 residues. For the CDR3, the DNA is TGTGCCAGCAGCTCCCCGTCTAGCGGGGATTTCCACGAGCAGTACTTC. This gives the protein CASSSPSSGDFHEQYF.

The chain joins TRBV7-9 to TRBJ1-1; D gene ambiguous. Germline CDR1 SEHNR, CDR2 FQNEAQ (reference sequence). Trimming stripped 5 bases from V and 1 base from J, with 8 bases between. This CDR3 spans 13 amino acids. DNA for the CDR3: TGTGCCAGCAGCCCTCCAGAGAACACTGAAGCTTTCTTT. Residues: CASSPPENTEAFF.

V and J are TRBV28 and TRBJ2-5; D might be TRBD1 (5 bases). V was pared by 3 bases and J by 5 bases, with 13 bases between. The CDR3 is made up of 14 amino acids. Germline V CDR1 and CDR2: MDHEN, SYDVKM. The DNA for the CDR3 is TGTGCCAGCAGTTTGGTGCAGGGCTGGGAGACCCAGTACTTC. This codes for CASSLVQGWETQYF.